This passage covers 8 T cell receptor beta chains from one sample sequenced in a study of graft-versus-host responses after intestinal transplantation. Libraries were prepared by immunoSEQ multiplex PCR; TCRdb keeps only in-frame clonotypes and omits some of them. The sample includes some 9,100 clones, approximately 30% seen only once; the top ten take 3% to 3.5%. Sequencing used alloreactive CD4+ T cells from a mixed lymphocyte reaction culture, obtained before intestinal transplant. Regarding subset: CFSE-low proliferating T cells sorted from roughly 6-day pre-transplant mixed lymphocyte reaction (GvH or HvG direction). The receptor set was obtained from a human patient who received an intestinal transplant.

The V and J genes are TRBV6-6 and TRBJ1-1, with D perhaps TRBD1 (6 bases). Trimming took off 5 bases at V and 5 bases at J, with 18 bases between the two ends. The germline gives CDR1 MNHNY, CDR2 SVGAGI (reference sequence). The CDR3 sequence is 15 residues long. The CDR3 sequence: CASSRGQAGGTEAFF. As DNA, the CDR3 is TGTGCCAGCAGTCGGGGGCAGGCCGGAGGGACTGAAGCTTTCTTT.

Within the sample, this clone is medium-sized (0.01 to 0.1%). The genes are TRBV27 and TRBJ2-1; 7 bases agree with TRBD1. The ends lost 6 bases at V and 4 bases at J; junction bases unmatched: 3. This CDR3 is 13 amino acids long. Germline V gives CDR1 MNHEY, CDR2 SMNVEV (reference sequence). The CDR3 spells CASSLTGYNEQFF. CDR3 nucleotide sequence: TGTGCCAGCAGCTTGACAGGGTACAATGAGCAGTTCTTC.

The chain combines TRBV28 with TRBJ1-1; D possibly corresponds to TRBD1 (5 bases). The CDR3 consists of 12 residues. In germline, CDR1 is MDHEN, CDR2 SYDVKM. V was trimmed by 6 bases and J by 7 bases, leaving 12 bases between them. CDR3 nucleotide sequence: TGTGCCAGCAGACTGGGACGGATTGAAGCTTTCTTT. This sequence encodes CASRLGRIEAFF.

This chain joins TRBV20-1 and TRBJ2-7; possibly TRBD2 for D (5 bases). Germline CDR1 is DFQATT and CDR2 is SNEGSKA (reference sequence). V was cut by 6 bases and J by 9 bases, with 15 bases left in between. CDR3 length: 11 residues. CDR3 coding DNA: TGCAGTGCCGTCGGGTTAGGAGGGCAGTACTTC. Translating it yields CSAVGLGGQYF.

The chain links TRBV5-5 to TRBJ1-5; D is undetermined. Trimming left V 1 base short and J 5 bases short, with 16 bases between. The CDR3 contains 16 residues. Per the germline V gene, CDR1 is SGHKS and CDR2 is YYEKEE (reference sequence). The CDR3 loop is CASSLLGFGSDQPQHF. The CDR3 region has the DNA TGTGCCAGCAGCTTGTTGGGCTTTGGTTCTGATCAGCCCCAGCATTTT.

The V and J genes are TRBV28 and TRBJ2-3; D not resolved. V shed 3 bases and J shed 14 bases, with 15 bases lying between them. Germline V gene data show CDR1 as MDHEN and CDR2 as SYDVKM. This CDR3 is built from 12 residues. Here the CDR3 DNA reads TGTGCCAGCAGTTTTGGAACGTTGTATCTGTATTTT. It yields the protein CASSFGTLYLYF.

The chain recombines TRBV7-9 with TRBJ2-7, with 10 bases that match TRBD2. The V gene's germline CDR1 is SEHNR and CDR2 FQNEAQ (reference sequence). V lost 3 bases and J lost 5; bases outside the gene matches: 7. The CDR3 is 15 residues long. The CDR3 region has the DNA TGTGCCAGCAGCTTGGGCCTAGCGGGAGATAACGAGCAGTACTTC. Translation: CASSLGLAGDNEQYF.

The chain uses TRBV5-6 and TRBJ2-1; 7 nucleotides agree with TRBD2. The CDR3 sequence is 15 residues long. The junction had 5 bases not matched to a gene; V was cut back by 1 base and J by 4 bases. Germline V gives CDR1 SGHDT, CDR2 YYEEEE. The CDR3, as DNA: TGTGCCAGCAGCTTGTGGGCTAGCGGATACAATGAGCAGTTCTTC. Residues: CASSLWASGYNEQFF.